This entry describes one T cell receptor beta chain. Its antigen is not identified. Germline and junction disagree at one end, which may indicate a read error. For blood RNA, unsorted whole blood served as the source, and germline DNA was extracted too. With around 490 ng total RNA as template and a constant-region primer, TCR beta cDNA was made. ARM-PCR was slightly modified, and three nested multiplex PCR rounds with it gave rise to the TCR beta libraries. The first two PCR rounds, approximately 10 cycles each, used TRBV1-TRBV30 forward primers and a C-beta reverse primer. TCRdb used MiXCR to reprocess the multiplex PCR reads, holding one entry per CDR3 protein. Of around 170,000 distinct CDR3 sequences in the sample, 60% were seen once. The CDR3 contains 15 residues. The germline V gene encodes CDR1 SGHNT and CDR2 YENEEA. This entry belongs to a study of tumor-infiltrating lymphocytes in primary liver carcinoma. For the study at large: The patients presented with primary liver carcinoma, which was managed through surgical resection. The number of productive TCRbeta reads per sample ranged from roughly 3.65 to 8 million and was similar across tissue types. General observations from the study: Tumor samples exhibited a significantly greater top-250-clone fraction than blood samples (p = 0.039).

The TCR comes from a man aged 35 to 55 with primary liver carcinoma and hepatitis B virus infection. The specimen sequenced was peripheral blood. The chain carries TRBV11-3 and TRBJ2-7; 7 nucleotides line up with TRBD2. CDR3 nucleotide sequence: TGTGCCAGCAGTCCTTCCGGACTAGACACCTACAAGCAGTACTTC. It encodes CASSPSGLDTYKQYF.